The next 14 T cell receptor beta chains were all read from a single sample in a study of blood T cell repertoires in COVID-19 (dated by TCRdb to 2020 to 2022). The library came from the immunoSEQ multiplex PCR assay. TCRdb obtained this table from immuneACCESS and retained in-frame rearrangements with V and J assigned. These tables miss some clones; where compared with another copy, unresolved V genes account for less than half of the shortfall, and the remainder is unexplained. The sample contains more than 40,000 clones, around 87% of them found a single time. The top ten constitute 15% to 20% of the sample. The sample consisted of peripheral blood. These receptors originate from a human donor in a cohort sampled during active COVID-19.

The J gene is TRBJ1-1, the V gene TRBV3-1 (or the pseudogene TRBV3-2); a possible D gene is TRBD1 (5 bases). Trimming removed 6 bases from V and 4 bases from J, with 9 bases in between. CDR1 and CDR2 (germline): LGHDT, YNNKEL (reference sequence). This CDR3 comprises 12 residues. The CDR3 DNA is TGTGCCAGCAGTCAAAGGGGCACTGAAGCTTTCTTT. It encodes CASSQRGTEAFF.

In nucleotides, the CDR3 is TGTGCCAGCAGTCAGGGCTACGAGCAGTACTTC. Residues: CASSQGYEQYF. V gene TRBV5-6 combines with J gene TRBJ2-7; a weak D match, TRBD1 (5 bases). Trimming cost V 5 bases and J 3 bases, with 6 bases left between them. Looked up from germline, CDR1 is SGHDT and CDR2 is YYEEEE. The length of the CDR3 is 11 residues.

This clone appeared once. The chain recombines TRBV4-1 with TRBJ2-7; no clear D gene. Germline V gives CDR1 MGHRA, CDR2 YSYEKL. Trimming took off 1 base at V and 3 bases at J, with 13 bases between the two ends. The CDR3 spans 15 residues. The DNA for the CDR3 is TGCGCCAGCAGCCAAGTCAAAACAGACGGCTACGAGCAGTACTTC. Protein: CASSQVKTDGYEQYF.

The J gene is TRBJ1-2, the V gene TRBV7-2; D is perhaps TRBD1 (6 bases). CDR1 is SGHTA and CDR2 is FQGNSA in the germline V gene. Trimming pared 4 bases from V and 2 bases from J, leaving 11 bases between. The CDR3 is made up of 14 amino acids. CDR3 sequence (DNA): TGTGCCAGCAGCTACGGGACAACAAACTATGGCTACACCTTC. This sequence encodes CASSYGTTNYGYTF.

This clone is a singleton in its sample. Other DNA sequences within the sample encode an identical CDR3. The chain links TRBV5-8 to TRBJ2-7; TRBD2 is a possible D gene (5 bases). The CDR3 extends over 15 amino acids. Per germline, CDR1 SGHTS and CDR2 YDEGEE. V lost 1 base and J lost 2, with 13 bases in between. CDR3 in DNA: TGTGCCAGCAGCTTGCGGGGAGCGCAGGCCTACGAGCAGTACTTC. Its translation: CASSLRGAQAYEQYF. The whole variable domain, remainder taken from reference TRBV5-8 and TRBJ2-7, is EAGVTQSPTHLIKTRGQQATLRCSPISGHTSVYWYQQALGLGLQFLLWYDEGEERNRGNFPPRFSGRQFPNYSSELNVNALELEDSALYLCASSLRGAQAYEQYFGPGTRLTVT.

This clone was counted a few times. V is TRBV28 and J is TRBJ1-4; tentative D call: TRBD1 (6 bases). Trimming took 6 bases from V and 7 from J, leaving 9 bases between them. Germline V CDR1 and CDR2: MDHEN, SYDVKM. The CDR3 extends over 12 amino acids. The CDR3 loop reads CASRARGEKLFF. CDR3 nucleotide sequence: TGTGCCAGCAGGGCCAGGGGTGAAAAACTGTTTTTT.

The chain carries TRBV5-1 and TRBJ1-2; D may be TRBD1 (5 bases). Germline assignment: CDR1 SGHRS and CDR2 YFSETQ. CDR3 length: 16 amino acids. V was clipped by 0 bases and J by 1 base, with 13 bases between them. DNA for the CDR3: TGCGCCAGCAGCTTGGATCCCCAGGGAGGTAACTATGGCTACACCTTC. This encodes CASSLDPQGGNYGYTF. The full variable domain, in which reference TRBV5-1 and TRBJ1-2 provide the parts outside the CDR3, is KAGVTQTPRYLIKTRGQQVTLSCSPISGHRSVSWYQQTPGQGLQFLFEYFSETQRNKGNFPGRFSGRQFSNSRSEMNVSTLELGDSALYLCASSLDPQGGNYGYTFGSGTRLTVV.

V usage is TRBV7-9 and J usage is TRBJ2-7; 7 bases are shared with TRBD2. The CDR3 covers 16 residues. V dropped 1 base and J dropped 0; count of bases not matched to a gene: 6. Germline-derived CDR1 and CDR2 are SEHNR and FQNEAQ (reference sequence). The CDR3 spells CASSLGLAVNSYEQYF. The CDR3 nucleotides read TGTGCCAGCAGCTTAGGACTAGCTGTAAACTCCTACGAGCAGTACTTC.

The chain recombines TRBV6-1 with TRBJ1-2, with 10 bases lining up with TRBD1. CDR1 and CDR2 from the germline V gene are MNHNS and SASEGT. The CDR3 extends over 16 amino acids. The trim removed 2 bases at V and 8 bases at J, leaving 11 bases unmatched. The CDR3 nucleotides are TGTGCCAGCAGTGAATGGGGGGGACAGGGGTGGAAGGGCTACACCTTC. It is translated as CASSEWGGQGWKGYTF.

The V and J genes are TRBV2 and TRBJ1-2, with TRBD1 matching over 10 bases. V dropped 2 bases and J dropped 6; count of bases not matched to a gene: 6. The CDR3 spans 15 residues. Germline V gives CDR1 SNHLY, CDR2 FYNNEI. CDR3: CASSEQTGGADGYTF. The CDR3 DNA reads TGTGCCAGCAGTGAACAGACAGGGGGCGCCGATGGCTACACCTTC.

The gene calls are TRBV2 and TRBJ2-7, with TRBD2 matching over 7 bases. CDR3 length: 14 residues. V shed 5 bases and J 0 bases; nucleotides not matched to a gene: 4. The V gene's germline CDR1 is SNHLY and CDR2 FYNNEI. In DNA, the CDR3 is TGTGCCAGCAGTAATCGGGACTACTCCTACGAGCAGTACTTC. Protein product: CASSNRDYSYEQYF.

The genes are TRBV11-2 and TRBJ2-7; a possible D gene is TRBD1 (6 bases). This CDR3 is built from 15 residues. Trimming took off 10 bases at V and 9 bases at J, with 28 bases between the two ends. In germline, CDR1 is SGHAT, CDR2 FQNNGV. The CDR3: CATAPVAGQKRGQYF. For the CDR3, the DNA is TGTGCCACCGCTCCCGTTGCCGGACAGAAGAGAGGGCAGTACTTC.

This chain connects TRBV7-2 to TRBJ1-1; maybe TRBD1 (6 bases). The CDR3 length is 12 residues. Per germline, CDR1 SGHTA and CDR2 FQGNSA. Trimming pared 8 bases from V and 5 bases from J, leaving 12 bases between. CDR3 residues: CASDAQGTEAFF. The CDR3, as DNA: TGTGCCAGCGATGCTCAGGGGACTGAAGCTTTCTTT.

The table lists this clone with a count of one. V is TRBV5-4 and J is TRBJ1-1; no firm D call. The germline CDR1 and CDR2 sequences are SGHNT and YYREEE (reference sequence). V lost 1 base and J 4 bases, leaving 11 bases between the germline ends. The CDR3 consists of 14 residues. CDR3 sequence (DNA): TGTGCCAGCAGCTTGAGCCAGGTGGCCACTGAAGCTTTCTTT. Its protein product is CASSLSQVATEAFF.